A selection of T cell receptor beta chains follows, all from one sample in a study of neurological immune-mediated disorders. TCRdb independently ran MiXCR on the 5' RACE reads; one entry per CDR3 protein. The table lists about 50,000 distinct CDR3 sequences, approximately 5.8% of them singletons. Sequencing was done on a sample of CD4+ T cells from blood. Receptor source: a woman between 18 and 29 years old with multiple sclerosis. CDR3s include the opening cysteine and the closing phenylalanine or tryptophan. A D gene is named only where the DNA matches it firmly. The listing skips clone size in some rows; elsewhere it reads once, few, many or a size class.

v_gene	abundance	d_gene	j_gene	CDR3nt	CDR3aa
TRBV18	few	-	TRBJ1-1	TGTGCCAGCTCACAAGCACTGACGGGGAACACTGAAGCTTTCTTT	CASSQALTGNTEAFF
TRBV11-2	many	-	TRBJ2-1	TGTGCCAGCAGCTTCGCTAGCACGGAGCAGTTCTTC	CASSFASTEQFF
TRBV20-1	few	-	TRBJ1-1	TGCAGTGCTAGACTGGGGGGCTTCATGAACACTGAAGCTTTCTTT	CSARLGGFMNTEAFF
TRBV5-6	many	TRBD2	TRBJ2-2	TGTGCCAGCAGCTTGGCTCTAGCGGCCGCCACCGGGGAGCTGTTTTTT	CASSLALAAATGELFF
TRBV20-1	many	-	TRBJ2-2	TGCAGTGCTTCTCACACCGGGGAGCTGTTTTTT	CSASHTGELFF
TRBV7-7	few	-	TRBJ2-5	TGTGCTAGCAGCCCGGAGACACCACAAGAGACCCAGTACTTC	CASSPETPQETQYF
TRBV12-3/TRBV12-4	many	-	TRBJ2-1	TGTGCCAGCAGTCCTGCAATTAGAAACAATGAGCAGTTCTTC	CASSPAIRNNEQFF
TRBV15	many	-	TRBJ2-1	TGTGCCACCAGCAGCCTTGAAGGGTTGTCCCGTTATGAGCAGTTCTTC	CATSSLEGLSRYEQFF
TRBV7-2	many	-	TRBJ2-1	TGTGCCAGCAGCTCGGGGAGGAATGAGCAGTTCTTC	CASSSGRNEQFF
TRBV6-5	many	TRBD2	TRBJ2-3	TGTGCCAGCAGTTTCCGACTAGCAGCCACAGATACGCAGTATTTT	CASSFRLAATDTQYF
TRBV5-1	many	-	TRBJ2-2	TGCGCCAGCAGCTTGGCCGGCAGTCCGAACACCGGGGAGCTGTTTTTT	CASSLAGSPNTGELFF
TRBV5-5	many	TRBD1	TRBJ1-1	TGTGCCAGCAGCCCCGGGACAGGGGTATCTGAAGCTTTCTTT	CASSPGTGVSEAFF
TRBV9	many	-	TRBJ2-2	TGTGCCAGCAGCGTCCGGGGGACACCGCGGACCGGGGAGCTGTTTTTT	CASSVRGTPRTGELFF
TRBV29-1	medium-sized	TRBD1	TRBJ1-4	TGCAGCGTAGTAAGGACAGGGAATCGTGAAAAACTGTTTTTT	CSVVRTGNREKLFF
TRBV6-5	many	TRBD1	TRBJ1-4	TGTGCCAGCGGAGCCAGGGGGCAGTTCGGGGAAAAACTGTTTTTT	CASGARGQFGEKLFF
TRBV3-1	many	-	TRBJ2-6	TGTGCCAGCAGCCAGACAGCCCGCACTGGGGCCAACGTCCTGACTTTC	CASSQTARTGANVLTF
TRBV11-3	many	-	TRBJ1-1	TGTGCCAGCAGCTTAATGGCGAACACTGAAGCTTTCTTT	CASSLMANTEAFF
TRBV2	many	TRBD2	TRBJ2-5	TGTGCCTCCTCACCGAGCGGGGGGTCTGAGACCCAGTACTTC	CASSPSGGSETQYF
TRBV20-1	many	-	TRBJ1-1	TGCAGCGCTCGATGGGGGGGCGTTGGTGAAGCTTTCTTT	CSARWGGVGEAFF
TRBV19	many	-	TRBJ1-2	TGTGCCAGTAGCTCTCGGTCCAGGGCTGGCTACACCTTC	CASSSRSRAGYTF
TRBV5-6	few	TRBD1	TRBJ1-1	TGTGCCAGCAGCCGGACAGGGTACACTGAAGCTTTCTTT	CASSRTGYTEAFF
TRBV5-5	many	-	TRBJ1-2	TGTGCCAGCAGCGTTGGCGGGCTTAGGGGAAACTATGGCTACACCTTC	CASSVGGLRGNYGYTF
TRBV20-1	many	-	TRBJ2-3	TGCAGTGCTAGACTGGGGGGATTAGGCACGGGAGATACGCAGTATTTT	CSARLGGLGTGDTQYF
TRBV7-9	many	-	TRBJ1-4	TGTGCCAGCAGTCTCCAAAAGGAAAAACTGTTTTTT	CASSLQKEKLFF
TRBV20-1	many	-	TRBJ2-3	TGCAGTGCTAGAGGACCTGGCGATACGCAGTATTTT	CSARGPGDTQYF
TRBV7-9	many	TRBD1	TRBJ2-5	TGTGCCAGCAGCCGAACAGGGGTACGAGAGACCCAGTACTTC	CASSRTGVRETQYF
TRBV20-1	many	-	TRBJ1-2	TGCAGTGCTACGAGCGGACAGAACTATGGCTACACCTTC	CSATSGQNYGYTF
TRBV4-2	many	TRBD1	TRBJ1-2	TGTGCCAGCAGCCAAGTCTCAGGGGGCTATGGCTACACCTTC	CASSQVSGGYGYTF
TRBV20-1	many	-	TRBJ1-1	TGCAGTGCGAGACGTGGCGCTGAAGCTTTCTTT	CSARRGAEAFF
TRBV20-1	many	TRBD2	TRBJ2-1	TGCAGTGCTGGGACTAGCGGGGGATACAATGAGCAGTTCTTC	CSAGTSGGYNEQFF
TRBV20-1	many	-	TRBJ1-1	TGCAGTGCCAACAGGGCTGCGGACACTGAAGCTTTCTTT	CSANRAADTEAFF
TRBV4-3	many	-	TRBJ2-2	TGCGCCAGCAGCCAAGAACCGTTGAACACCGGGGAGCTGTTTTTT	CASSQEPLNTGELFF
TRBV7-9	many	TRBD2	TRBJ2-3	TGTGCCAGCAGCCGACTAGCGGGGGATACGCAGTATTTT	CASSRLAGDTQYF
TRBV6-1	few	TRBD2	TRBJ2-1	TGTGCCAGCAGTGTGATAGCGGGGGGGCCTATCAATGAGCAGTTCTTC	CASSVIAGGPINEQFF
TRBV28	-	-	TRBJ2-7	TGTGCCAGCAGTTTATTGCCGACTTACGGATTCTCCTACGAGCAGTACTTC	CASSLLPTYGFSYEQYF
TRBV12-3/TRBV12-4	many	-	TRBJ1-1	TGTGCCAGCAGTCCAGGTGTTCGTCAGATTAACACTGAAGCTTTCTTT	CASSPGVRQINTEAFF
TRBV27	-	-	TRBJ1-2	TGTGCCAGCAGTCCAGGGTCTAACTATGGCTACACCTTC	CASSPGSNYGYTF
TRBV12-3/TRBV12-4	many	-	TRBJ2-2	TGTGCCAGCAGTTACAGGGAGATTAGCCCCGGGGAGCTGTTTTTT	CASSYREISPGELFF
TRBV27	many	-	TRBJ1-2	TGTGCCAGCAGTTCTAAACAGGGTCTTAACTATGGCTACACCTTC	CASSSKQGLNYGYTF
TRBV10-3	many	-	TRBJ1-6	TGTGCCATCAGTGAGTTTGCGGGCGGCAATTCACCCCTCCACTTT	CAISEFAGGNSPLHF
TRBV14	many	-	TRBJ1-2	TGTGCCAGCAGCCCCTGGACCTCTAACTATGGCTACACCTTC	CASSPWTSNYGYTF
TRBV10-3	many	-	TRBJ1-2	TGTGCCATCAGCACGGTACTGCCAGGCGATGGCTACACCTTC	CAISTVLPGDGYTF
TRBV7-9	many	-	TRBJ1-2	TGTGCCAGCAGTCTCCAATGGGGCGATGGCTACACCTTC	CASSLQWGDGYTF
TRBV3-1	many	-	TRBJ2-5	TGTGCCAGCAGCCAAGATTTAATTGGCAGAATCCCCCAAGAGACCCAGTACTTC	CASSQDLIGRIPQETQYF
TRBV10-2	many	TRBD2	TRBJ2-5	TGCGCCAGCAGTGAGTCTCGGACTAGCGGGAGGCCCTACACGCTCAAGACCCAGTACTTC	CASSESRTSGRPYTLKTQYF
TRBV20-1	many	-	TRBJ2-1	TGCAGTGCTAGAGATGAGTGGTTTGGGGGCTCCTACAATGAGCAGTTCTTC	CSARDEWFGGSYNEQFF
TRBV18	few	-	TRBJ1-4	TGTGCCAGCTCAACAGAGAAACAGGGTTTTCTGTTTTTT	CASSTEKQGFLFF
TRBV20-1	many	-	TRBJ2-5	TGCAGTGCCGAAGCACAGGGAGAGACCCAGTACTTC	CSAEAQGETQYF
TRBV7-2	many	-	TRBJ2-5	TGTGCCAGCAGCTTATCGTCAGGAAAAGAGACCCAGTACTTC	CASSLSSGKETQYF
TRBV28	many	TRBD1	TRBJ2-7	TGTGCCAGCAGTTCCCGACAGGGGAGCTCCTACGAGCAGTACTTC	CASSSRQGSSYEQYF
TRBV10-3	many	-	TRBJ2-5	TGTGCCATCAGTGAGTCTGCGGAGACCCAGTACTTC	CAISESAETQYF
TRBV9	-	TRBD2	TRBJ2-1	TGTGCCAGCAGCCGTGACGGGGGACTAGCGGAGTTCTTC	CASSRDGGLAEFF
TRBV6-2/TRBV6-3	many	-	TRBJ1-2	TGTGCCAGCAGGCAACTTTCTAACTATGGCTACACCTTC	CASRQLSNYGYTF
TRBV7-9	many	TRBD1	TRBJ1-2	TGTGCCAGCAGTCAGGACAGGGAGTATGGCTACACCTTC	CASSQDREYGYTF
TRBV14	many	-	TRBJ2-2	TGTGCCAGCAGCCAAGATCGGTGGGGCACCGGGGAGCTGTTTTTT	CASSQDRWGTGELFF
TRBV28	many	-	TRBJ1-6	TGTGCCAGCCGCGACGCGGCAGCAACTTCTAATTCACCCCTCCACTTT	CASRDAAATSNSPLHF